In this sample, the clone carrying this T cell receptor (beta chain) turned up once. The record originates from a study of blood T cell repertoires in COVID-19. Across the whole study: Donors of Cohort 3 who recovered were those that had two negative PCRs, clearance, or symptom resolution. Acute-phase and convalescent COVID-19 samples originated in the United States, Italy and Spain. Sample material is recorded as cDNA or gDNA derived from T cells, B-cell-depleted T cells, or PBMCs.

With 4 bases removed from V and 9 bases from J, the gap between germline ends came to 13 bases. Germline assignment: CDR1 MDHEN and CDR2 SYDVKM. The CDR3 consists of 13 residues. TCRdb's table, derived via immunoSEQ multiplex PCR, lists solely in-frame clones and lacks some. The sample carries around 300,000 clones, approximately 90% recorded once. Categorization into cohorts depended on clinical history that participants reported. The rearrangement joins TRBV28 to TRBJ1-5; TRBD1 might be the D (5 bases). The clonotype originates from a woman aged 55-69 years in a cohort exposed to, infected with or recovered from COVID-19 (not recorded which). The sequenced material came from PBMCs or T cells enriched from blood (not recorded which). CDR3 loop: CASSSEYQGPQHF. The CDR3 DNA reads as TGTGCCAGCAGTTCCGAATACCAGGGGCCCCAGCATTTT.